This T cell receptor (beta chain) derives from a study of blood T cell repertoires in COVID-19. In the study overall: Acute and convalescent COVID-19 samples came from the United States, Italy and Spain. PBMCs, B-cell-depleted T cells, or T cells provided the cDNA or gDNA that made up the material.

In the original workflow: Cell counts per sample came from amplifying reference gene primers. Profiling relied on immunoSEQ multiplex PCR, and the TCRdb table lists in-frame clones only, not all of them. V and J calls and clone size are as listed in that table; D and trimming were resolved from the DNA. The sample holds 190,000 or so clones, 94% seen once. This clone was detected once. Sequenced sample: peripheral blood. The clonotype was recovered from a man aged 30 to 45 with COVID-19, enrolled during active disease.

This CDR3 reads CASSEYLQVTYEQYF. The CDR3, as DNA: TGTGCCAGCAGTGAATACCTGCAGGTCACCTACGAGCAGTACTTC. The rearrangement uses TRBV6-1 and TRBJ2-7, with D uncertain. The CDR3 runs 15 residues. Germline V gene data show CDR1 as MNHNS and CDR2 as SASEGT. The germline V and J ends were trimmed by 2 bases and 2 bases, with 13 bases remaining between them.